Each of the 16 T cell receptor beta chains below was sequenced from the same sample in a study of PD-1 blockade in classical Hodgkin lymphoma. With no exception, relapse followed autologous stem cell transplantation in all patients, and brentuximab vedotin exposure varied. Profiling relied on immunoSEQ multiplex PCR, and the TCRdb table lists in-frame clones only, not all of them. The profile shows about 97,000 clones, roughly 84% of them singletons. The sequences come from peripheral blood mononuclear cells (PBMCs), collected at baseline. These receptors were taken from a human donor with classical Hodgkin lymphoma.

This clone was seen a single time. The chain couples TRBV30 to TRBJ1-5; perhaps TRBD1 as D (5 bases). The length of the CDR3 is 15 residues. Germline V gene data show CDR1 as GTSNPN and CDR2 as SVGIG (reference sequence). The germline V and J ends were trimmed by 1 base and 2 bases, with 12 bases remaining between them. The CDR3 sequence: CAWSAGFGGNQPQHF. In DNA form, the CDR3 reads TGTGCCTGGAGTGCAGGGTTCGGCGGCAATCAGCCCCAGCATTTT.

This chain links TRBV10-3 with TRBJ2-2, with 9 nucleotides matching TRBD2. The germline CDR1 and CDR2 sequences are ENHRY and SYGVKD. This CDR3 contains 14 residues. J gave up 5 bases and V 5 bases, and 3 bases lay outside the gene matches. The CDR3 DNA follows: TGTGCCATCAGTTTAGCGGGGGAAACCGGGGAGCTGTTTTTT. Translation gives CAISLAGETGELFF.

The chain has TRBV18 and TRBJ1-5; 10 bases map to TRBD1. After removal of 6 bases from V and 3 bases from J, the junction contained 2 bases not matched to a gene. The CDR3 is made up of 14 amino acids. Germline V CDR1 and CDR2: KGHSH, LQKENI. CDR3 protein: CASSGQGSNQPQHF. CDR3 sequence (DNA): TGTGCCAGCTCGGGACAGGGGTCCAATCAGCCCCAGCATTTT. The entire variable domain, with the rest obtained from reference TRBV18 and TRBJ1-5, is as follows: NAGVMQNPRHLVRRRGQEARLRCSPMKGHSHVYWYRQLPEEGLKFMVYLQKENIIDESGMPKERFSAEFPKEGPSILRIQQVVRGDSAAYFCASSGQGSNQPQHFGDGTRLSIL.

The chain recombines TRBV4-2 with TRBJ2-1, with D possibly matching TRBD2 (6 bases). CDR1 and CDR2 (germline): LGHNA, YNFKEQ. The germline V and J ends were trimmed by 0 bases and 3 bases, with 12 bases remaining between them. The CDR3 loop spans 16 amino acids. CDR3 residues: CASSQEGREIYNEQFF. CDR3 sequence (DNA): TGTGCCAGCAGCCAAGAAGGGCGGGAAATCTACAATGAGCAGTTCTTC.

The chain links TRBV5-8 to TRBJ1-5, with 7 nucleotides matching TRBD1. The CDR3 runs 13 residues. Trimming at V came to 5 bases and at J to 8 bases, leaving 7 bases not matched to a gene. Germline CDR1 reads SGHTS; CDR2 reads YDEGEE. The CDR3 region has the DNA TGTGCCAGCAGATTGACAGGGTCCAAGCCCCAGCATTTT. This encodes CASRLTGSKPQHF.

V usage is TRBV29-1 and J usage is TRBJ2-2, with D possibly called TRBD1 or TRBD2 (5 bases each). Germline lookup yields CDR1 SQVTM and CDR2 ANQGSEA. The CDR3 is 19 residues long. V lost 7 bases and J 4 bases, leaving 31 bases between the germline ends. The CDR3 region is CSAFLTRHTGAGPTGELFF. CDR3 nucleotide sequence: TGCAGCGCATTTCTCACGCGACATACCGGGGCAGGTCCCACCGGGGAGCTGTTTTTT.

The chain has TRBV19 and TRBJ2-7, with 10 bases fitting TRBD2. CDR1 and CDR2 (germline): LNHDA, SQIVND (reference sequence). The CDR3 covers 14 residues. The V segment lost 1 base and the J segment 7 bases; nucleotides outside the gene matches: 4. The CDR3 sequence is CASSIGPTSGEQYF. Here the CDR3 DNA reads TGTGCCAGTAGTATAGGGCCGACTAGCGGGGAGCAGTACTTC.

In the case of this clone: The sample has other DNA sequences that encode this CDR3 too. The genes are TRBV7-6 and TRBJ1-1; perhaps TRBD1 as D (5 bases). Trimming stripped 1 base from V and 1 base from J, with 10 bases between. This CDR3 spans 15 amino acids. Germline lookup yields CDR1 SGHVS and CDR2 FNYEAQ. The CDR3 loop reads CASSLEGTRNTEAFF. CDR3 nucleotides: TGTGCCAGCAGCTTAGAAGGGACTAGGAACACTGAAGCTTTCTTT.

This clone has a single count. The genes are TRBV7-3 and TRBJ2-1; 10 bases line up with TRBD2. There are 17 residues in the CDR3. The germline CDR1 and CDR2 sequences are SGHTA and FQGTGA. V shed 0 bases and J 1 base; nucleotides not matched to a gene: 3. The CDR3 protein is CASSLTTSGKSYNEQFF. The CDR3, as DNA: TGTGCCAGCAGCTTAACAACTAGCGGGAAGTCCTACAATGAGCAGTTCTTC.

The V and J genes are TRBV10-3 and TRBJ1-4, with unresolved D. Germline V gives CDR1 ENHRY, CDR2 SYGVKD. CDR3 length: 11 amino acids. V was cut by 4 bases and J by 8 bases, with 5 bases left in between. CDR3 sequence reads: CAISGGEKLFF. CDR3 bases: TGTGCCATCAGTGGGGGAGAAAAACTGTTTTTT.

The chain carries TRBV19 and TRBJ2-2, with a tentative D call TRBD2 (5 bases). Germline lookup yields CDR1 LNHDA and CDR2 SQIVND (reference sequence). CDR3 length equals 16 residues. Trimming cost V 1 base and J 1 base, with 10 bases left between them. The CDR3 DNA sequence: TGTGCCAGTAGTATAGGGGTAGGACTGAACACCGGGGAGCTGTTTTTT. Translated, it gives CASSIGVGLNTGELFF.

This clone showed up many times. The chain couples TRBV2 to TRBJ1-4; D is possibly TRBD1 (6 bases). The CDR3 has 13 residues. The V and J ends lost 6 bases and 8 bases respectively, with 13 bases between them. Germline V lookup: CDR1 SNHLY, CDR2 FYNNEI. CDR3 in amino acids: CASRDSWREKLFF. CDR3 DNA: TGTGCCAGCAGGGACAGTTGGCGGGAAAAACTGTTTTTT.

DNA for the CDR3: TGTGCCAGCAGCTTGTTCCAGCGGGAGACCGGGGAGCTGTTTTTT. It codes for CASSLFQRETGELFF. This chain uses TRBV5-4 with TRBJ2-2; 8 positions match TRBD2. CDR1 and CDR2 (germline): SGHNT, YYREEE (reference sequence). J gave up 5 bases and V 1 base, and 4 bases lay outside the gene matches. This CDR3 spans 15 amino acids.

V gene TRBV6-4 combines with J gene TRBJ2-1; 16 bases map to TRBD2. V was pared by 5 bases and J by 4 bases, with 2 bases of the junction left unmatched. CDR3 length: 16 residues. Germline V gene sequence: CDR1 MRHNA, CDR2 SNTAGT. As DNA, the CDR3 is TGTGCCAGCAGTTCGGGACTAGCGGGAGGGTACAATGAGCAGTTCTTC. This encodes CASSSGLAGGYNEQFF.

The V gene is TRBV6-5, the J gene TRBJ2-5; 11 bases match TRBD2. The V segment lost 5 bases and the J segment 2 bases; nucleotides outside the gene matches: 4. The germline V gene encodes CDR1 MNHEY and CDR2 SVGAGI. The CDR3 has 15 residues. The DNA for the CDR3 is TGTGCCAGCAGTAAGGGACTAGCGGAACAAGAGACCCAGTACTTC. This translates into CASSKGLAEQETQYF.

J is TRBJ1-2 and V is TRBV5-6, with D possibly matching TRBD1 (6 bases). With 3 bases removed from V and 4 bases from J, the gap between germline ends came to 16 bases. The germline V gene encodes CDR1 SGHDT and CDR2 YYEEEE. This CDR3 has 15 residues. The CDR3 is CASSYRGWGAYGYTF. The CDR3 bases are TGTGCCAGCAGCTATAGGGGGTGGGGTGCCTATGGCTACACCTTC.